A single sample gave rise to the 21 T cell receptor beta chains below, sequenced in a study of control samples from healthy donors and cancer patients (TCRdb year 2020). Library preparation employed the immunoSEQ multiplex PCR assay. The table was pulled from immuneACCESS by TCRdb, which kept in-frame rearrangements only. Such tables lose some clones; where checked, under half of the loss comes from unresolved V genes, and the rest has no known cause. The table for this sample lists more than 95,000 clones; 75% to 90% of them were counted only once. The ten largest clones add up to 0.95% to 1.3% of the sample. Sequencing input: PBMCs. The origin of the receptors is a woman between 45 and 65 years old with colorectal cancer.

The genes are TRBV30 and TRBJ1-6; the match to TRBD1 covers 9 bases. The CDR3 totals 13 residues. V was clipped by 4 bases and J by 10 bases; unmatched bases: 5. The germline gives CDR1 GTSNPN, CDR2 SVGIG (reference sequence). CDR3 coding DNA: TGTGCCTGGACCGGGACAGGGAACTCACCCCTCCACTTT. This translates into CAWTGTGNSPLHF.

The chain joins TRBV30 to TRBJ2-5; TRBD1 aligns across 8 bases. Germline lookup yields CDR1 GTSNPN and CDR2 SVGIG (reference sequence). Trimming took 5 bases from V and 5 from J; bases not matched to a gene: 4. The CDR3 totals 12 residues. The chain's CDR3 is CAWERQGETQYF. CDR3 bases: TGTGCCTGGGAACGACAGGGGGAGACCCAGTACTTC.

V and J are TRBV15 and TRBJ2-1; 7 bases map to TRBD1. The CDR3 has 15 amino acids. V trimming: 1 base; J trimming: 8 bases; junction bases outside the gene matches: 8. Germline CDR1 LNHNV, CDR2 YYDKDF (reference sequence). CDR3 DNA: TGTGCCACCAGCAGAGTTAAGGGGGCCTTTGATGAGCAGTTCTTC. It encodes CATSRVKGAFDEQFF. The full variable domain, in which reference TRBV15 and TRBJ2-1 provide the parts outside the CDR3, is DAMVIQNPRYQVTQFGKPVTLSCSQTLNHNVMYWYQQKSSQAPKLLFHYYDKDFNNEADTPDNFQSRRPNTSFCFLDIRSPGLGDTAMYLCATSRVKGAFDEQFFGPGTRLTVL.

The chain carries TRBV27 and TRBJ2-1, with TRBD2 identical over 16 bases. The V segment lost 6 bases and the J segment 8 bases; nucleotides outside the gene matches: 1. Looked up from germline, CDR1 is MNHEY and CDR2 is SMNVEV (reference sequence). This CDR3 has 14 amino acids. The CDR3 bases are TGTGCCAGCAGGGGACTAGCGGGAGGGGATGAGCAGTTCTTC. It yields the protein CASRGLAGGDEQFF.

V and J are TRBV30 and TRBJ1-3; 10 bases are shared with TRBD1. The length of the CDR3 is 15 residues. V dropped 7 bases and J dropped 2; count of bases not matched to a gene: 8. Germline V lookup: CDR1 GTSNPN, CDR2 SVGIG (reference sequence). The CDR3 DNA reads TGTGCCTTAGGGCGGGACAGGGGCCCTGGAAACACCATATATTTT. Translating it yields CALGRDRGPGNTIYF.

The rearrangement joins TRBV25-1 to TRBJ2-3; 12 bases align to TRBD1. The V and J ends lost 4 bases and 5 bases, in that order; junction bases with no gene match: 4. CDR1 is MGHDK, CDR2 SYGVNS, per germline. This CDR3 is built from 15 residues. This CDR3 reads CASSGDRGQGDTQYF. For the CDR3, the DNA is TGTGCCAGCAGTGGGGACAGGGGGCAGGGAGATACGCAGTATTTT.

About this clone itself: The same CDR3 is also encoded by other DNA sequences in this sample. The chain has TRBV10-3 and TRBJ1-3, with D perhaps matching TRBD1 (5 bases). Germline V lookup: CDR1 ENHRY, CDR2 SYGVKD. V lost 0 bases to trimming and J lost 0 bases, with 6 bases between them. The length of the CDR3 is 15 residues. Here the CDR3 DNA reads TGTGCCATCAGTGAGTCCGGGGGCTCTGGAAACACCATATATTTT. Its protein product is CAISESGGSGNTIYF.

The chain uses TRBV10-2 and TRBJ2-5; D is unclear. CDR1 is WSHSY and CDR2 is SAAADI in the germline V gene. This CDR3 has 12 amino acids. Trimming pared 8 bases from V and 1 base from J, leaving 8 bases between. CDR3: CASCTVQETQYF. The CDR3 coding sequence is TGCGCCAGCTGTACGGTCCAAGAGACCCAGTACTTC.

The chain carries TRBV3-1 (or the pseudogene TRBV3-2) and TRBJ2-3; D not certain. V shed 0 bases and J shed 9 bases, with 16 bases lying between them. This CDR3 has 15 amino acids. CDR1 and CDR2 (germline): LGHDT, YNNKEL (reference sequence). CDR3 sequence reads: CASSQEVMNLQTQYF. In nucleotides, the CDR3 is TGTGCCAGCAGCCAAGAAGTAATGAACCTGCAGACGCAGTATTTT.

The chain couples TRBV12-3 or TRBV12-4 to TRBJ1-1; D not resolved. The V and J ends lost 2 bases and 5 bases respectively, with 9 bases between them. CDR3 length: 13 amino acids. The CDR3 loop is CASSLKRETEAFF. The CDR3 DNA sequence: TGTGCCAGCAGTTTAAAGCGGGAAACTGAAGCTTTCTTT.

The J gene is TRBJ2-7, the V gene TRBV5-6, with TRBD1 identical over 7 bases. Trimming removed 1 base from V and 3 bases from J; junction bases left unmatched: 16. This CDR3 is 18 amino acids long. Germline CDR1 reads SGHDT; CDR2 reads YYEEEE. The CDR3 here is CASSLTGRGRRAGYEQYF. CDR3 coding DNA: TGTGCCAGCAGCTTGACGGGTAGGGGGCGACGGGCGGGCTACGAGCAGTACTTC.

The chain couples TRBV6-6 to TRBJ1-4; D is uncertain. The CDR3 is made up of 11 amino acids. V dropped 5 bases and J dropped 14 bases, with 12 bases sitting between them. Germline V CDR1 and CDR2: MNHNY, SVGAGI (reference sequence). The DNA of the CDR3 is TGTGCCAGCAGTCCTAGCGTCGGGCTGTTTTTT. As protein: CASSPSVGLFF.

The rearrangement uses TRBV28 and TRBJ2-1, with D possibly matching TRBD1 (5 bases). The CDR3 contains 14 residues. Germline V gives CDR1 MDHEN, CDR2 SYDVKM. V was pared by 2 bases and J by 8 bases, with 13 bases between. In DNA, the CDR3 is TGTGCCAGCAGTTTAAGTCAGGGTGTCGATGAGCAGTTCTTC. Amino acids: CASSLSQGVDEQFF. The full variable domain, completed using reference TRBV28 and TRBJ2-1, is DVKVTQSSRYLVKRTGEKVFLECVQDMDHENMFWYRQDPGLGLRLIYFSYDVKMKEKGDIPEGYSVSREKKERFSLILESASTNQTSMYLCASSLSQGVDEQFFGPGTRLTVL.

The gene calls are TRBV12-5 and TRBJ1-2; D is unresolved. Germline values: CDR1 LGHNT, CDR2 FRNRAP. The CDR3 spans 12 residues. V was clipped by 3 bases and J by 0 bases, with 2 bases between them. The CDR3 protein is CASGFSNYGYTF. For the CDR3, the DNA is TGTGCTAGTGGTTTCTCTAACTATGGCTACACCTTC. The whole variable domain, remainder taken from reference TRBV12-5 and TRBJ1-2, is DARVTQTPRHKVTEMGQEVTMRCQPILGHNTVFWYRQTMMQGLELLAYFRNRAPLDDSGMPKDRFSAEMPDATLATLKIQPSEPRDSAVYFCASGFSNYGYTFGSGTRLTVV.

Written as DNA, the CDR3 is TGTGCCAGCAGCCAGCCTCTAGCGACTTCCTACAATGAGCAGTTCTTC. Translated, it gives CASSQPLATSYNEQFF. The V gene is TRBV4-2, the J gene TRBJ2-1, with a tentative D call TRBD2 (6 bases). Trimming cost V 3 bases and J 1 base, with 13 bases left between them. CDR3 length: 16 amino acids. Germline assignment: CDR1 LGHNA and CDR2 YNFKEQ.

This clone was recorded only once. The genes are TRBV5-5 and TRBJ2-1; 7 nucleotides match TRBD1. Per germline, CDR1 SGHKS and CDR2 YYEKEE (reference sequence). The CDR3 loop spans 15 amino acids. The V gene end was trimmed by 0 bases and the J gene end by 3 bases; junction bases not matched to a gene: 3. This chain's CDR3 is CASSLDGDSYNEQFF. The CDR3 nucleotides are TGTGCCAGCAGCTTGGATGGGGACAGCTACAATGAGCAGTTCTTC.

The rearrangement uses TRBV3-1 (or the pseudogene TRBV3-2) and TRBJ1-2, with 8 bases fitting TRBD1. The CDR3 has 13 amino acids. V lost 3 bases and J lost 6; bases outside the gene matches: 3. The germline CDR1 and CDR2 sequences are LGHDT and YNNKEL (reference sequence). In nucleotides, the CDR3 is TGTGCCAGCAGCCACGGCAGGGGGCATGGCTACACCTTC. Its protein is CASSHGRGHGYTF.

The rearrangement joins TRBV5-1 to TRBJ2-7; TRBD2 matches 9 bases. The J segment lost 4 bases and the V segment lost 5 bases, leaving 7 bases of the junction unmatched. The CDR3 length is 14 residues. In germline, CDR1 is SGHRS, CDR2 YFSETQ. The CDR3 spells CASSSGTSLYEQYF. For the CDR3, the DNA is TGCGCCAGCAGTTCCGGGACTAGCTTGTACGAGCAGTACTTC. Full variable domain (missing parts from reference TRBV5-1 and TRBJ2-7): KAGVTQTPRYLIKTRGQQVTLSCSPISGHRSVSWYQQTPGQGLQFLFEYFSETQRNKGNFPGRFSGRQFSNSRSEMNVSTLELGDSALYLCASSSGTSLYEQYFGPGTRLTVT.

This rearrangement joins TRBV19 to TRBJ1-4; D unresolved. With 4 bases removed from V and 4 bases from J, the gap between germline ends came to 16 bases. Germline CDR1 reads LNHDA; CDR2 reads SQIVND (reference sequence). This CDR3 spans 16 amino acids. The CDR3 region is CASSTRHREGNEKLFF. DNA of the CDR3: TGTGCCAGTAGTACCCGTCACCGGGAAGGTAATGAAAAACTGTTTTTT.

CDR3: CASSQDMGQITYEQYF. CDR3 nucleotide sequence: TGTGCCAGCAGCCAAGATATGGGGCAGATCACCTACGAGCAGTACTTC. V is TRBV3-1 (or the pseudogene TRBV3-2) and J is TRBJ2-7; weak D call: TRBD1 (5 bases). The V gene's germline CDR1 is LGHDT and CDR2 YNNKEL (reference sequence). Trimming stripped 0 bases from V and 2 bases from J, with 14 bases between. The CDR3 is 16 residues long.

V is TRBV4-1 and J is TRBJ2-1; possible D gene TRBD2, 6 bases. This CDR3 comprises 16 residues. Germline V lookup: CDR1 MGHRA, CDR2 YSYEKL. Trimming took off 4 bases at V and 0 bases at J, with 13 bases between the two ends. The CDR3 is CASSRLAASSYNEQFF. CDR3 coding DNA: TGCGCCAGCAGCCGATTAGCGGCGAGCTCCTACAATGAGCAGTTCTTC.